This note documents a single TCR beta chain sequence. At collection, donors were nominally healthy, but unrecorded immune exposures were probable. Per germline, CDR1 MDHEN and CDR2 SYDVKM. The CDR3 runs to 15 residues. Trimming removed 3 bases from V and 0 bases from J, with 9 bases in between. The source of the sample is a study of cytomegalovirus exposure and HLA in healthy donors. Study-level background: Genotyping of some 390 donors showed that 80% to 85% belonged to the Caucasian-associated ancestry cluster.

Primers: 60 Vbeta forward and 13 Jbeta reverse. Per the original methods: An analysis that came later counted 77 million or so unique TCR beta chains, 9 million to 12 million shared. Assay used: immunoSEQ multiplex PCR; TCRdb lists only in-frame clones, some missing. The V and J calls and clone size are taken from that table; D and trimming were inferred from the DNA. The sample holds some 170,000 clones, more than 65% seen once. The sample consisted of PBMCs. The chain has TRBV28 and TRBJ1-3; no firm D call. This receptor was identified in a female donor in good health and CMV-seronegative. CDR3 coding DNA: TGTGCCAGCAGTTTCGCGTCCATCTCTGGAAACACCATATATTTT. Residues: CASSFASISGNTIYF.